A selection of T cell receptor beta chains follows, all from one sample in a study of T cells after yellow fever vaccination. TCRdb re-called the 5' RACE reads through MiXCR, storing one row per CDR3 protein. The sample yields about 230,000 distinct CDR3 sequences, 6.5% to 7.5% seen once. Material: CD4+ T cells sorted from PBMCs, obtained on the day of the yellow fever booster vaccination. The receptors shown here come from a man aged 25-40 years who received the YFV17D yellow fever vaccine. The CDR3 runs from the conserved cysteine through the conserved F or W. D genes are given only for firm matches. Size is omitted from some rows. Given values are once, few, many or a class for expanded clones.

V	J	size	D	CDR3	DNA
TRBV4-3	TRBJ2-2	few	TRBD2	CASSTQQSGRAFSTGELFF	TGCGCCAGCTCAACCCAACAAAGCGGGAGGGCCTTTTCTACCGGGGAGCTGTTTTTT
TRBV10-3	TRBJ2-7	NA	NA	CAISEFAIGSGRSYEQYF	TGTGCCATCAGTGAGTTTGCAATTGGATCGGGTCGCTCCTACGAGCAGTACTTC
TRBV20-1	TRBJ1-6	NA	TRBD1	CSGLGQNNSPLHF	TGCAGTGGCCTGGGACAGAATAATTCACCCCTCCACTTT
TRBV7-9	TRBJ2-5	NA	NA	CASSLGLTGETQYF	TGTGCCAGCAGCTTGGGACTCACGGGAGAGACCCAGTACTTC
TRBV7-6	TRBJ2-3	many	NA	CASSFSPSTDTQYF	TGTGCCAGCAGCTTTTCGCCAAGCACAGATACGCAGTATTTT
TRBV24-1	TRBJ2-2	many	TRBD1	CATSDAGTGAAGELFF	TGTGCCACCAGTGATGCCGGGACAGGGGCTGCCGGGGAGCTGTTTTTT
TRBV29-1	TRBJ2-1	many	NA	CSVEEGGPKEQFF	TGCAGCGTTGAAGAAGGCGGGCCGAAAGAGCAGTTCTTC
TRBV18	TRBJ2-7	many	TRBD2	CASSPAGAPYEQYF	TGTGCCAGCTCCCCAGCGGGAGCCCCCTACGAGCAGTACTTC
TRBV20-1	TRBJ2-1	many	TRBD1	CSARGRDRSLF	TGCAGTGCTAGAGGGCGGGACAGGTCACTCTTC
TRBV27	TRBJ2-7	many	NA	CASHLAPGSEQYF	TGTGCCTCTCACCTCGCGCCGGGGAGCGAGCAGTACTTC
TRBV10-3	TRBJ2-3	many	TRBD1	CALRGQGSTDTQYF	TGTGCCTTGAGGGGACAGGGTAGCACAGATACGCAGTATTTT
TRBV15	TRBJ2-1	many	TRBD1	CATSINVQGAPNEQFF	TGTGCCACCAGCATAAACGTACAGGGGGCCCCCAATGAGCAGTTCTTC
TRBV7-9	TRBJ2-1	few	NA	CASSLVGDEQFF	TGTGCCAGCAGCTTAGTTGGGGATGAGCAGTTCTTC
TRBV7-2	TRBJ2-7	few	TRBD2	CASSLGRLAGHEQYF	TGTGCCAGCAGCTTAGGGCGACTAGCGGGCCACGAGCAGTACTTC
TRBV29-1	TRBJ2-5	NA	NA	CSVAQGHGKETQYF	TGCAGCGTTGCCCAGGGCCATGGGAAAGAGACCCAGTACTTC